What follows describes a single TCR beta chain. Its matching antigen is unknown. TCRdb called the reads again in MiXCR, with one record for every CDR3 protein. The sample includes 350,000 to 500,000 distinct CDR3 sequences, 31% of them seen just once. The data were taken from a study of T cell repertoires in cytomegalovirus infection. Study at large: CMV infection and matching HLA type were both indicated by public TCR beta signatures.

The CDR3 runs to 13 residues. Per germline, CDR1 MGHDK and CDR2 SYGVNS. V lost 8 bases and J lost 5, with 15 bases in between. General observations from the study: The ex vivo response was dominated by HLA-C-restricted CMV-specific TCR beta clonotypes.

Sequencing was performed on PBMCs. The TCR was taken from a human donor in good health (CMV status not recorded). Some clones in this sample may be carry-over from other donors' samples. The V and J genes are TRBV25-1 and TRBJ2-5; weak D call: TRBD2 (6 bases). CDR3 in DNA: TGTGCCAGCGCCCTCGGGGGTCCGGAGACCCAGTACTTC. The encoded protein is CASALGGPETQYF.